Listed here is a single TCR beta chain. The CDR3 is 15 amino acids. V was trimmed by 1 base and J by 6 bases, leaving 16 bases between them. CDR1 is MGHDK and CDR2 is SYGVNS in the germline V gene. Sequencing used immunoSEQ multiplex PCR; TCRdb keeps in-frame clones, though not all of them. The table has over 60,000 clones, about four fifths seen once. These data belong to a study of blood T cell repertoires in COVID-19. Study-level information: Material from acute and convalescent COVID-19 was sourced from the United States, Italy and Spain.

This sequence joins TRBV25-1 and TRBJ2-7; D possibly corresponds to TRBD2 (6 bases). The sequence was collected from a human donor in a cohort sampled during active COVID-19. Sequenced input: peripheral blood. The CDR3: CASSEWGDSLGEQYF. The CDR3 nucleotides are TGTGCCAGCAGTGAATGGGGGGACTCTCTTGGCGAGCAGTACTTC.